This TCR beta chain was captured in a study of T cell changes during pregnancy in multiple sclerosis. The CDR3 spans 15 residues. The germline V gene encodes CDR1 SGHTA and CDR2 FQGNSA. The V and J ends lost 5 bases and 6 bases respectively, with 19 bases between them. Some clones are missing from TCRdb's copy, which holds only in-frame ones; the method was immunoSEQ multiplex PCR. The sample carries tens of thousands of clones, roughly nine tenths recorded once. V and J are TRBV7-2 and TRBJ1-2; tentative D call: TRBD1 (6 bases). The sequence came from a female donor with multiple sclerosis, enrolled in a pregnancy study. Sequencing was performed on peripheral blood, taken before pregnancy. This chain's CDR3 is CASSTDRTLYNGYTF. As DNA, the CDR3 is TGTGCCAGCAGCACAGACAGGACGTTGTACAATGGCTACACCTTC.